The 12 T cell receptor beta chains given below trace back to one sample, sequenced in a study of identifying expanded T cells in peripheral blood. Data came from immunoSEQ multiplex PCR; TCRdb stores just in-frame clones and leaves some out. The sample records about 80,000 clones, 88% being singletons. Sequencing input: blood. The receptors come from a person aged 18 to 75 in good health.

The rearrangement joins TRBV25-1 to TRBJ2-7; D possibly corresponds to TRBD1 (5 bases). Trimming took 4 bases from V and 8 from J, leaving 24 bases between them. This CDR3 is built from 16 residues. Germline loops: CDR1 MGHDK, CDR2 SYGVNS. The CDR3 DNA follows: TGTGCCAGCAGTGGCCTACAGGAAAGTCCCCGCTCGAAGCAGTACTTC. Translating it yields CASSGLQESPRSKQYF.

V is TRBV6-5 and J is TRBJ2-1, with TRBD2 matching over 11 bases. Germline CDR1 and CDR2: MNHEY and SVGAGI. J was trimmed by 9 bases and V by 0 bases; bases with no gene match: 4. The CDR3 is 15 amino acids. The CDR3 bases are TGTGCCAGCAGTTACTCGGTAGCGGGGGGGTTTGAGCAGTTCTTC. Its translation is CASSYSVAGGFEQFF.

The chain couples TRBV27 to TRBJ2-7, with D possibly called TRBD1 or TRBD2 (5 bases each). This CDR3 spans 14 amino acids. V lost 8 bases to trimming and J lost 0 bases, with 14 bases between them. Germline V gene data show CDR1 as MNHEY and CDR2 as SMNVEV (reference sequence). Here the CDR3 DNA reads TGTGCCAGCCGCCCCGGGGCCTACTCCTACGAGCAGTACTTC. Its protein is CASRPGAYSYEQYF.

The J gene is TRBJ2-7, the V gene TRBV2; no clear D gene. The CDR3 length is 11 residues. V lost 6 bases and J 3 bases, leaving 6 bases between the germline ends. Germline CDR1 is SNHLY and CDR2 is FYNNEI. This CDR3 reads CASRSLYEQYF. CDR3 sequence (DNA): TGTGCCAGCAGGAGCCTCTACGAGCAGTACTTC.

The CDR3, as DNA: TGCGCCAGCAGCCAAGGGTGGTCTAGCGGGGGAAAAAACATTCAGTACTTC. Translating it yields CASSQGWSSGGKNIQYF. V usage is TRBV4-1 and J usage is TRBJ2-4, with TRBD2 matching 10 bases. This CDR3 has 17 amino acids. J lost 4 bases, V lost 1 base, and 7 bases had no gene match. Germline loops: CDR1 MGHRA, CDR2 YSYEKL.

The chain carries TRBV23-1 and TRBJ2-3; the match to TRBD1 covers 9 bases. Being an ORF, TRBV23-1 has a function that is uncertain. CDR3 length: 16 amino acids. With 4 bases clipped from V and 2 bases from J, the junction kept 7 bases outside the gene matches. This chain's CDR3 is CASSRGDRVTTDTQYF. In nucleotides, the CDR3 is TGCGCCAGCAGTCGGGGGGACAGGGTAACCACAGATACGCAGTATTTT.

The V call is TRBV9, the J call TRBJ2-3; no definite D call. V lost 6 bases to trimming and J lost 2 bases, with 7 bases between them. This CDR3 is 12 amino acids long. Germline V CDR1 and CDR2: SGDLS, YYNGEE. CDR3 sequence (DNA): TGTGCCAGCACCGAGCTCACAGATACGCAGTATTTT. This encodes CASTELTDTQYF.

This clone occurred once. The rearrangement joins TRBV30 to TRBJ1-1; 7 bases fit TRBD1. The V and J ends lost 7 bases and 10 bases, in that order; junction bases with no gene match: 18. CDR3 length equals 14 residues. Germline CDR1 is GTSNPN and CDR2 is SVGIG (reference sequence). The CDR3 spells CASNRGQRAGGAFF. The CDR3 DNA sequence: TGTGCCTCGAACCGGGGACAGCGCGCCGGGGGAGCTTTCTTT.

This clone has just a few counts. The chain uses TRBV15 and TRBJ2-1; 9 bases match TRBD1. CDR3 length equals 19 residues. Germline V gene sequence: CDR1 LNHNV, CDR2 YYDKDF (reference sequence). The J segment lost 6 bases and the V segment lost 1 base, leaving 16 bases of the junction unmatched. CDR3 nucleotide sequence: TGTGCCACCAGCAGAGGAAACAGGGGGCAGTTCACCCGCTTCAATGAGCAGTTCTTC. Encoded protein: CATSRGNRGQFTRFNEQFF.

This rearrangement joins TRBV6-5 to TRBJ1-2, with 9 bases matching TRBD1. V lost 7 bases to trimming and J lost 5 bases; unmatched junction nucleotides: 11. The CDR3 has 15 residues. Per germline, CDR1 MNHEY and CDR2 SVGAGI. This chain's CDR3 is CASKTGTGRLYGYTF. The CDR3, as DNA: TGTGCCAGCAAAACCGGGACAGGGAGATTGTATGGCTACACCTTC.

This rearrangement joins TRBV11-3 to TRBJ2-1; TRBD2 agrees at 7 bases. The V gene's germline CDR1 is SGHNT and CDR2 YENEEA. V shed 0 bases, J shed 0 bases, and the junction held 8 bases outside the gene matches. CDR3 size: 18 residues. The CDR3 loop is CASSLDQSGTTSYNEQFF. CDR3 DNA: TGTGCCAGCAGCTTAGATCAAAGCGGGACTACCTCCTACAATGAGCAGTTCTTC.

V gene TRBV14 combines with J gene TRBJ2-3; no clear D. V was clipped by 4 bases and J by 3 bases, with 8 bases between them. The CDR3 has 13 amino acids. CDR1 is SGHDN and CDR2 is FVKESK in the germline V gene. The CDR3 coding sequence is TGTGCCAGCAGCCTTTTAGGGACAGATACGCAGTATTTT. The encoded protein is CASSLLGTDTQYF.